Following are 18 T cell receptor beta chains from one sample sequenced in a study of cytomegalovirus exposure and HLA in healthy donors. PCR employed 60 Vbeta and 13 Jbeta primers. Libraries were prepared by immunoSEQ multiplex PCR; TCRdb keeps only in-frame clonotypes and omits some of them. This repertoire shows 180,000 or so clones, about three quarters found once; its top ten account for approximately 1.3%. Sample: PBMCs. These receptors all stem from a young man in good health and CMV-seronegative.

This chain connects TRBV5-1 to TRBJ2-7; 11 bases agree with TRBD1. Germline values: CDR1 SGHRS, CDR2 YFSETQ. The CDR3 runs to 15 residues. Trimming at V came to 0 bases and at J to 6 bases, leaving 5 bases not matched to a gene. CDR3 loop: CASSLDGTGGGEQYF. The CDR3 nucleotides read TGCGCCAGCAGCTTGGACGGGACAGGGGGTGGCGAGCAGTACTTC.

This clone was picked up a small number of times. The genes are TRBV4-1 and TRBJ1-3; tentatively, D is TRBD1 (6 bases). Per the germline V gene, CDR1 is MGHRA and CDR2 is YSYEKL. The CDR3 totals 18 residues. V lost 3 bases and J lost 1, with 19 bases in between. CDR3 nucleotide sequence: TGCGCCAGCAGCCAGCCGACTCCGGGACATCCATCTGGAAACACCATATATTTT. Translating it yields CASSQPTPGHPSGNTIYF.

V and J are TRBV6-5 and TRBJ1-2; D perhaps matches TRBD1 (6 bases). Trimming left V 6 bases short and J 4 bases short, with 12 bases between. Germline V lookup: CDR1 MNHEY, CDR2 SVGAGI. The CDR3 loop spans 13 amino acids. The CDR3, as DNA: TGTGCCAGCAGGTCGGGGGGCGGCTATGGCTACACCTTC. This codes for CASRSGGGYGYTF.

The V gene is TRBV20-1, the J gene TRBJ1-2; 10 bases align to TRBD1. The CDR3 spans 11 residues. CDR1 is DFQATT, CDR2 SNEGSKA, per germline (reference sequence). The ends lost 3 bases at V and 8 bases at J; junction bases unmatched: 0. The CDR3 region is CSARGQGGYTF. The DNA of the CDR3 is TGCAGTGCTAGGGGACAGGGGGGCTACACCTTC.

The chain is built from TRBV9 and TRBJ2-2, with 10 bases identical to TRBD2. Trimming removed 1 base from V and 2 bases from J; junction bases left unmatched: 5. The germline V gene encodes CDR1 SGDLS and CDR2 YYNGEE. The CDR3 is 17 residues long. The CDR3: CASSVLAGAPNTGELFF. As DNA, the CDR3 is TGTGCCAGCAGCGTACTAGCGGGAGCCCCTAACACCGGGGAGCTGTTTTTT.

This clone was seen a single time. The CDR3 reads CASRTGVATNEKLFF. The CDR3 nucleotides read TGCGCCAGCAGGACAGGGGTTGCAACTAATGAAAAACTGTTTTTT. The chain combines TRBV5-1 with TRBJ1-4; 8 bases match TRBD1. With V trimmed by 5 bases and J by 0 bases, 3 bases remained unmatched. The CDR3 has 15 amino acids. CDR1 is SGHRS and CDR2 is YFSETQ in the germline V gene. Full variable domain (rest looked up from reference TRBV5-1 and TRBJ1-4): KAGVTQTPRYLIKTRGQQVTLSCSPISGHRSVSWYQQTPGQGLQFLFEYFSETQRNKGNFPGRFSGRQFSNSRSEMNVSTLELGDSALYLCASRTGVATNEKLFFGSGTQLSVL.

The rearrangement links TRBV11-1 to TRBJ1-6; D uncertain. Trimming removed 2 bases from V and 5 bases from J, with 7 bases in between. The CDR3 has 14 amino acids. CDR1 is SGHAT, CDR2 FQDESV, per germline (reference sequence). This CDR3 reads CASSLRGNNSPLHF. Written as DNA, the CDR3 is TGTGCCAGCAGCTTAAGAGGGAATAATTCACCCCTCCACTTT.

The chain is built from TRBV4-1 and TRBJ2-7, with 13 bases lining up with TRBD2. The CDR3 totals 15 residues. V lost 4 bases and J lost 4; bases outside the gene matches: 4. From germline, CDR1 is MGHRA and CDR2 YSYEKL. CDR3 sequence reads: CASSPGTSGAYEQYF. CDR3 sequence (DNA): TGCGCCAGCAGCCCCGGGACTAGCGGGGCATACGAGCAGTACTTC.

This clone came up a few times. The genes are TRBV5-1 and TRBJ2-5; maybe TRBD2 (6 bases). Trimming stripped 4 bases from V and 9 bases from J, with 25 bases between. The CDR3 contains 16 residues. CDR1 and CDR2 from the germline V gene are SGHRS and YFSETQ. The CDR3 DNA reads as TGCGCCAGCAGCCTCCAAGCGGCTCTATCCACGGGGGCCCAGTACTTC. The encoded protein is CASSLQAALSTGAQYF.

J is TRBJ2-5 and V is TRBV5-6, with TRBD1 matching over 8 bases. The CDR3 is 17 amino acids. V trimming: 0 bases; J trimming: 2 bases; junction bases outside the gene matches: 9. The germline V gene has CDR1 SGHDT and CDR2 YYEEEE. The CDR3 DNA is TGTGCCAGCAGCTTGGAATCCGGGACAGGTTTACAAGAGACCCAGTACTTC. This encodes CASSLESGTGLQETQYF.

Only a few counts were recorded for this clone. V usage is TRBV4-2 and J usage is TRBJ1-2; TRBD1 is a possible D gene (6 bases). V was cut by 0 bases and J by 4 bases, with 12 bases left in between. Germline lookup yields CDR1 LGHNA and CDR2 YNFKEQ. This CDR3 has 15 amino acids. The CDR3 sequence: CASSQDNGGAYGYTF. CDR3 DNA sequence: TGTGCCAGCAGCCAAGATAATGGGGGCGCCTATGGCTACACCTTC.

A few counts support this clone. V gene TRBV6-5 combines with J gene TRBJ2-3; 8 positions match TRBD1. CDR3 length: 15 residues. Trimming cost V 0 bases and J 6 bases; bases outside gene matches: 5. Germline loops: CDR1 MNHEY, CDR2 SVGAGI. The CDR3, as DNA: TGTGCCAGCAGTTACTCGGGACAGGTATCCGATACGCAGTATTTT. Its protein product is CASSYSGQVSDTQYF.

V is TRBV7-9 and J is TRBJ1-5, with 10 bases that match TRBD1. Germline CDR1 reads SEHNR; CDR2 reads FQNEAQ (reference sequence). The junction had 5 bases not matched to a gene; V was cut back by 3 bases and J by 3 bases. The CDR3 runs 16 residues. CDR3 nucleotides: TGTGCCAGCAGCTTTTCCGGGACAGGGGCCAATCAGCCCCAGCATTTT. Its protein is CASSFSGTGANQPQHF. Complete variable domain (other parts from reference TRBV7-9 and TRBJ1-5): DTGVSQNPRHKITKRGQNVTFRCDPISEHNRLYWYRQTLGQGPEFLTYFQNEAQLEKSRLLSDRFSAERPKGSFSTLEIQRTEQGDSAMYLCASSFSGTGANQPQHFGDGTRLSIL.

This clone turned up a few times. The V and J genes are TRBV4-1 and TRBJ1-1, with unresolved D. From germline, CDR1 is MGHRA and CDR2 YSYEKL. The length of the CDR3 is 15 residues. Trimming stripped 3 bases from V and 5 bases from J, with 16 bases between. The CDR3, as DNA: TGCGCCAGCAGCCAGCGATTCGGGAAGCAAACTGAAGCTTTCTTT. The encoded protein is CASSQRFGKQTEAFF.

This chain connects TRBV5-4 to TRBJ2-5; TRBD2 is a possible D gene (6 bases). The V end was cut by 0 bases, the J end by 5 bases, with 14 bases between. CDR1 and CDR2 (germline): SGHNT, YYREEE (reference sequence). The CDR3 consists of 15 residues. The CDR3 region has the DNA TGTGCCAGCAGCTTGGAAGCTAGCGTGAGGGAGACCCAGTACTTC. The encoded protein is CASSLEASVRETQYF.

CDR3 protein: CASSLKPGTRTPYEQYF. CDR3 nucleotide sequence: TGTGCCAGCAGTTTAAAACCCGGGACTAGGACCCCCTACGAGCAGTACTTC. The J gene is TRBJ2-7, the V gene TRBV27; TRBD2 matches at 8 bases. The V gene's germline CDR1 is MNHEY and CDR2 SMNVEV (reference sequence). V gave up 2 bases and J gave up 2 bases; unmatched junction bases: 11. The CDR3 has 17 amino acids.

J is TRBJ2-2 and V is TRBV6-1, with 10 bases lining up with TRBD1. V lost 6 bases and J lost 6; bases outside the gene matches: 4. CDR3 size: 14 residues. Germline V gene lookup returns CDR1 MNHNS and CDR2 SASEGT. CDR3 DNA: TGTGCCAGCAGCCAGGACAGGGGGGCCGGGGAGCTGTTTTTT. Translated, it gives CASSQDRGAGELFF.

The V and J genes are TRBV27 and TRBJ2-2; 9 bases match TRBD1. V was pared by 8 bases and J by 7 bases, with 2 bases of the junction left unmatched. The germline V gene encodes CDR1 MNHEY and CDR2 SMNVEV (reference sequence). The CDR3 is 12 residues long. The CDR3 region has the DNA TGTGCCAGCGGGACAGGGCTCGGGGAGCTGTTTTTT. Amino acids: CASGTGLGELFF.